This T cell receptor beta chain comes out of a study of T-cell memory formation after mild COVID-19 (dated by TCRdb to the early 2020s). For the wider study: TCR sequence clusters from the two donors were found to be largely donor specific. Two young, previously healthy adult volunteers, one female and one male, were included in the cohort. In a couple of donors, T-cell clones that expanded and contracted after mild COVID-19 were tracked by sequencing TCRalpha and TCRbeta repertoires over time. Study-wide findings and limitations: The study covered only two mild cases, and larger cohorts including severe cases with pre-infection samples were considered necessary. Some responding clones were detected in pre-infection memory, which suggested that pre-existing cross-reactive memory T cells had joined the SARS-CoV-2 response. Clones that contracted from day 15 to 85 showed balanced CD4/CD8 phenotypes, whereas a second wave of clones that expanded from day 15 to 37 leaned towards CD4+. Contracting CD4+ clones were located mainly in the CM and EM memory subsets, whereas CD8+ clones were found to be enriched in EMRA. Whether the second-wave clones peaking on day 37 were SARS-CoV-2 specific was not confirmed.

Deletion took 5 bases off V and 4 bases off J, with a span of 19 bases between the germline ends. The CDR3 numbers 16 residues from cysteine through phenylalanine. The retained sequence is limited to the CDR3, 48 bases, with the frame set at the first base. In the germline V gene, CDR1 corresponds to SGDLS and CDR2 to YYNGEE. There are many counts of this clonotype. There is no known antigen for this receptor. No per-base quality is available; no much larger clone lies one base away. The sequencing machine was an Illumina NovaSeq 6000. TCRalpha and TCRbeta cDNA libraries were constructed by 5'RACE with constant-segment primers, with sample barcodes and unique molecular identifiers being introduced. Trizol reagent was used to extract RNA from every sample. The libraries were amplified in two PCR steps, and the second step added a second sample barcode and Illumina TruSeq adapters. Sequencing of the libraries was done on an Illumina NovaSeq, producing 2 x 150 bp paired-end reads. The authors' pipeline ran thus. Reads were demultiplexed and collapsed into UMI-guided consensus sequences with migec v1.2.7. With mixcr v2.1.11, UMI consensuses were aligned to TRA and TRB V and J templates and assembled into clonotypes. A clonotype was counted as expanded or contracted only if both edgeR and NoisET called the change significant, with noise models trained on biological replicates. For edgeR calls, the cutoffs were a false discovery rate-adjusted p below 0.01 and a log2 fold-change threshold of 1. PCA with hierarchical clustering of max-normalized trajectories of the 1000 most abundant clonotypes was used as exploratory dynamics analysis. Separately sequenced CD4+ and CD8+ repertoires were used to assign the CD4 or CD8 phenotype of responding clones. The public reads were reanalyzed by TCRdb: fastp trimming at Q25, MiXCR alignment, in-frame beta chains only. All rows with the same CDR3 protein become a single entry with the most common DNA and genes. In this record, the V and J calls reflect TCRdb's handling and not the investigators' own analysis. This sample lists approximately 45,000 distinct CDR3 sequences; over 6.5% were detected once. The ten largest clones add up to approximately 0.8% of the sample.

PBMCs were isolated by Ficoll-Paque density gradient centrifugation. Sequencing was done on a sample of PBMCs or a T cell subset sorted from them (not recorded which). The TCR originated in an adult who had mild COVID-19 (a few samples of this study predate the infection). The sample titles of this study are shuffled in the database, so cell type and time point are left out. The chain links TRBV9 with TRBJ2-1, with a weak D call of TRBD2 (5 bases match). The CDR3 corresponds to CASSPLSASSYNEQFF. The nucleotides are TGTGCCAGCAGTCCTTTGTCGGCTAGCTCGTACAATGAGCAGTTCTTC.